These 4 T cell receptor beta chains share one sample of origin, sequenced in a study of OX40 agonist ivuxolimab in advanced cancers. Assay: immunoSEQ multiplex PCR; the TCRdb copy retains only in-frame clones and omits some. The profile shows 73,000 or so clones, about 80% of them singletons. Sequences were derived from CD4+ or CD8+ T cells sorted from blood, sampled in a trial of the OX40 agonist ivuxolimab. All receptors come from an adult with an advanced solid tumor such as melanoma, head and neck, liver or kidney cancer.

This chain joins TRBV11-2 and TRBJ1-2; unclear D gene. CDR3 length: 15 amino acids. CDR1 is SGHAT, CDR2 FQNNGV, per germline. The germline V and J ends were trimmed by 0 bases and 0 bases, with 8 bases remaining between them. CDR3 residues: CASSLDPGSNYGYTF. The CDR3 bases are TGTGCCAGCAGCTTAGATCCAGGCTCTAACTATGGCTACACCTTC.

The chain has TRBV18 and TRBJ2-1; D tentatively reads TRBD1 or TRBD2 (5 bases each). The germline V gene encodes CDR1 KGHSH and CDR2 LQKENI. The CDR3 totals 15 residues. Trimming took 3 bases from V and 0 from J, leaving 9 bases between them. The CDR3 loop is CASSPGPRSYNEQFF. The CDR3 region has the DNA TGTGCCAGCTCACCGGGACCGCGCTCCTACAATGAGCAGTTCTTC.

This chain connects TRBV9 to TRBJ1-2, with 8 bases lining up with TRBD1. The V gene end was trimmed by 3 bases and the J gene end by 5 bases; junction bases not matched to a gene: 3. Germline-derived CDR1 and CDR2 are SGDLS and YYNGEE. The CDR3 contains 13 residues. The CDR3 protein is CASSADREYGYTF. CDR3 DNA: TGTGCCAGCAGCGCGGACAGGGAGTATGGCTACACCTTC.

This clone was seen more than once but under ten times. The chain employs TRBV7-2 and TRBJ1-1; maybe TRBD1 (6 bases). The CDR3 loop spans 16 amino acids. From germline, CDR1 is SGHTA and CDR2 FQGNSA. The V end lost 5 bases, the J end lost 0 bases, and 16 bases lay between the germline ends. CDR3 region: CASSPRAGDMNTEAFF. The CDR3 DNA sequence: TGTGCCAGCAGCCCCCGGGCAGGGGATATGAACACTGAAGCTTTCTTT.